This passage covers 27 T cell receptor beta chains from one sample sequenced in a study of control samples from healthy donors and cancer patients. TCRdb's copy holds only in-frame clones and misses some; the assay was immunoSEQ multiplex PCR. The table gives about 190,000 clones; the top ten clones make up 2% to 2.5% of it. Input material: blood. These TCRs come from a woman in her 30s in good health.

The chain has TRBV9 and TRBJ1-2, with 10 bases lining up with TRBD1. The CDR3 is 17 residues long. Trimming cost V 3 bases and J 4 bases; bases outside gene matches: 12. Germline V gene sequence: CDR1 SGDLS, CDR2 YYNGEE. The CDR3 region is CASSARDRGRYGYGYTF. CDR3 coding DNA: TGTGCCAGCAGCGCAAGGGACAGGGGCCGCTATGGCTATGGCTACACCTTC.

V usage is TRBV6-5 and J usage is TRBJ1-1; D remains ambiguous. The germline V gene encodes CDR1 MNHEY and CDR2 SVGAGI. V lost 6 bases, J lost 6 bases, and 17 bases lay in between. The CDR3 runs to 14 residues. CDR3: CASSQEGRISEAFF. In nucleotides, the CDR3 is TGTGCCAGCAGCCAAGAGGGCAGAATATCTGAAGCTTTCTTT.

V usage is TRBV9 and J usage is TRBJ1-1; 7 bases match TRBD1. Germline V CDR1 and CDR2: SGDLS, YYNGEE. The CDR3 totals 15 residues. V shed 4 bases, J shed 0 bases, and the junction held 6 bases outside the gene matches. The CDR3 sequence: CASSSSGGMNTEAFF. CDR3 nucleotides: TGTGCCAGCAGCTCGTCAGGGGGGATGAACACTGAAGCTTTCTTT.

The chain is built from TRBV1 and TRBJ1-1; whether TRBD1, the table's D call, matches the DNA was not checked. TRBV1 is a pseudogene segment. There are 15 residues in the CDR3. The CDR3 nucleotides are TGCACCAGCAGCCAAGATCCGGACAGAGCCTATGAAGCTTTCTTT. It is translated as CTSSQDPDRAYEAFF.

The rearrangement joins TRBV6-4 to TRBJ1-1; 11 bases fit TRBD1. Trimming removed 6 bases from V and 5 bases from J; junction bases left unmatched: 5. CDR3 length: 14 residues. Germline V CDR1 and CDR2: MRHNA, SNTAGT. The CDR3 DNA follows: TGTGCCAGCAGGGGAGGGACAGGGGGGACTGAAGCTTTCTTT. Translation: CASRGGTGGTEAFF.

J is TRBJ2-2 and V is TRBV14; D unresolved. The CDR3 is made up of 15 amino acids. Germline V gene sequence: CDR1 SGHDN, CDR2 FVKESK. V was shortened by 1 base and J by 5 bases, with 11 bases between the two germline ends. The CDR3 DNA sequence: TGTGCCAGCAGCCAAGGGTTAGTGTGGACCGGGGAGCTGTTTTTT. This sequence encodes CASSQGLVWTGELFF.

The rearrangement joins TRBV27 to TRBJ2-7; tentatively, D is TRBD1 (5 bases). The V end lost 3 bases, the J end lost 8 bases, and 11 bases lay between the germline ends. The CDR3 runs 12 residues. Germline V gene sequence: CDR1 MNHEY, CDR2 SMNVEV (reference sequence). The CDR3 here is CASSFVGEKQYF. As DNA, the CDR3 is TGTGCCAGCAGTTTCGTAGGGGAAAAGCAGTACTTC.

The chain couples TRBV5-5 to TRBJ1-2, with 7 bases that match TRBD1. V gave up 2 bases and J gave up 6 bases; unmatched junction bases: 10. Germline V gene sequence: CDR1 SGHKS, CDR2 YYEKEE (reference sequence). CDR3 size: 15 residues. The DNA of the CDR3 is TGTGCCAGCAGCTTCCGAGACAGGGAAACCGATGGCTACACCTTC. It is translated as CASSFRDRETDGYTF.

V and J are TRBV2 and TRBJ2-1; D not resolved. Germline V gene sequence: CDR1 SNHLY, CDR2 FYNNEI. The V and J ends lost 1 base and 1 base respectively, with 5 bases between them. The CDR3 consists of 14 residues. For the CDR3, the DNA is TGTGCCAGCAGTGAAGTGAGTTCCTACAATGAGCAGTTCTTC. Protein sequence: CASSEVSSYNEQFF.

The gene calls are TRBV19 and TRBJ2-1, with D possibly being TRBD1 or TRBD2 (5 bases each). Germline CDR1 is LNHDA and CDR2 is SQIVND (reference sequence). V lost 5 bases and J 10 bases, leaving 9 bases between the germline ends. The CDR3 is 11 residues long. CDR3 loop: CASSSRDEQFF. CDR3 bases: TGTGCCAGTAGTTCTCGGGACGAGCAGTTCTTC.

CDR3 protein: CASSEPGPTGELFF. The CDR3 DNA follows: TGTGCCAGCAGTGAACCCGGGCCTACCGGGGAGCTGTTTTTT. The chain joins TRBV6-1 to TRBJ2-2, with D unresolved. CDR1 is MNHNS, CDR2 SASEGT, per germline. The CDR3 is 14 residues long. V was pared by 2 bases and J by 5 bases, with 9 bases between.

This chain uses TRBV4-3 with TRBJ2-7; the D is unclear. This CDR3 is 15 amino acids long. V dropped 1 base and J dropped 0 bases, with 10 bases sitting between them. The germline V gene has CDR1 LGHNA and CDR2 YSLEER. CDR3 protein: CASSQVVASSYEQYF. The DNA of the CDR3 is TGCGCCAGCAGCCAAGTTGTTGCGAGCTCCTACGAGCAGTACTTC.

The J gene is TRBJ1-5, the V gene TRBV19; possibly TRBD1 for D (6 bases). V lost 1 base to trimming and J lost 4 bases, with 14 bases between them. CDR3 length: 16 amino acids. Germline V lookup: CDR1 LNHDA, CDR2 SQIVND (reference sequence). CDR3: CASSIARGRGNQPQHF. The CDR3 region has the DNA TGTGCCAGTAGTATAGCCCGAGGGAGGGGGAATCAGCCCCAGCATTTT.

The gene calls are TRBV12-3 or TRBV12-4 and TRBJ1-6; TRBD1 aligns across 7 bases. V trimming: 6 bases; J trimming: 8 bases; junction bases outside the gene matches: 4. This CDR3 spans 13 amino acids. The CDR3 loop reads CASRQGLDSPLHF. The CDR3 nucleotides read TGTGCCAGCAGACAGGGGCTAGATTCACCCCTCCACTTT.

The CDR3 DNA reads as TGTGCCAGCAGTAAGGGGGACTATGGCTACACCTTC. It encodes CASSKGDYGYTF. This chain joins TRBV6-5 and TRBJ1-2; maybe TRBD1 (6 bases). V lost 5 bases, J lost 3 bases, and 7 bases lay in between. CDR3 length: 12 amino acids. The germline V gene has CDR1 MNHEY and CDR2 SVGAGI.

V and J are TRBV7-3 and TRBJ1-1, with TRBD1 matching 8 bases. The CDR3 is 16 residues long. V lost 2 bases to trimming and J lost 2 bases; unmatched junction nucleotides: 7. The germline gives CDR1 SGHTA, CDR2 FQGTGA. The CDR3 sequence: CASSLGIGQGNTEAFF. CDR3 DNA: TGTGCCAGCAGCTTAGGAATAGGACAGGGAAACACTGAAGCTTTCTTT.

This rearrangement joins TRBV6-5 to TRBJ2-3; no definite D call. V was clipped by 6 bases and J by 6 bases, with 13 bases between them. The V gene's germline CDR1 is MNHEY and CDR2 SVGAGI. The CDR3 is made up of 13 amino acids. CDR3: CASSPAWGDTQYF. CDR3 sequence (DNA): TGTGCCAGCAGCCCCGCATGGGGTGATACGCAGTATTTT.

The chain joins TRBV6-6 to TRBJ1-6; possible D gene TRBD1, 6 bases. The CDR3 loop spans 16 amino acids. V lost 6 bases and J lost 0, with 12 bases in between. Per the germline V gene, CDR1 is MNHNY and CDR2 is SVGAGI (reference sequence). CDR3 sequence: CASSPRGGSYNSPLHF. The CDR3 DNA sequence: TGTGCCAGCAGCCCGCGAGGGGGCTCCTATAATTCACCCCTCCACTTT.

The chain links TRBV12-3 or TRBV12-4 to TRBJ2-3; D is ambiguous. This CDR3 has 11 residues. V lost 7 bases, J lost 4 bases, and 6 bases lay in between. In DNA, the CDR3 is TGTGCCAGCATGGTAGCAGATACGCAGTATTTT. Protein product: CASMVADTQYF.

The genes are TRBV6-5 and TRBJ2-7, with a tentative D call TRBD1 (6 bases). The CDR3 runs to 13 residues. Trimming removed 4 bases at V and 4 bases at J, with 11 bases between. Germline V gene sequence: CDR1 MNHEY, CDR2 SVGAGI. CDR3 in amino acids: CASSFAQGYEQYF. The CDR3, as DNA: TGTGCCAGCAGTTTCGCTCAGGGGTACGAGCAGTACTTC.

The J gene is TRBJ1-5, the V gene TRBV2, with unresolved D. Deletions cut 7 bases from V and 0 bases from J, with 10 bases between. The germline V gene encodes CDR1 SNHLY and CDR2 FYNNEI. The CDR3 covers 14 residues. CDR3 bases: TGTGCCAGCAACCCTTTATCTAGCAATCAGCCCCAGCATTTT. This encodes CASNPLSSNQPQHF.

The chain joins TRBV6-1 to TRBJ1-5; D is undetermined. Germline V gene lookup returns CDR1 MNHNS and CDR2 SASEGT. There are 13 residues in the CDR3. Deletions cut 3 bases from V and 1 base from J, with 4 bases between. The CDR3 sequence: CASSDLSNQPQHF. In DNA form, the CDR3 reads TGTGCCAGCAGTGATTTGAGCAATCAGCCCCAGCATTTT.

The rearrangement uses TRBV5-5 and TRBJ1-5; D is possibly TRBD1 (5 bases). Trimming shortened V by 4 bases and J by 3 bases, and 17 bases separated the two germline ends. The CDR3 is made up of 16 amino acids. Germline lookup yields CDR1 SGHKS and CDR2 YYEKEE (reference sequence). As DNA, the CDR3 is TGTGCCAGCAGCACAGGAAGGAGCAACTTCAATCAGCCCCAGCATTTT. Translating gives CASSTGRSNFNQPQHF.

CDR3: CASSLLRGPSYEQYF. The DNA for the CDR3 is TGCGCCAGCAGCCTGCTCAGGGGTCCCTCCTACGAGCAGTACTTC. The chain recombines TRBV5-1 with TRBJ2-7; tentative D call: TRBD1 (6 bases). This CDR3 has 15 amino acids. Germline CDR1 SGHRS, CDR2 YFSETQ. The V end was cut by 4 bases, the J end by 0 bases, with 14 bases between.

The chain combines TRBV19 with TRBJ2-1; 7 bases line up with TRBD2. J gave up 10 bases and V 3 bases, and 15 bases lay outside the gene matches. In germline, CDR1 is LNHDA, CDR2 SQIVND (reference sequence). CDR3 length: 16 residues. CDR3: CASSIPSGVLVSEQFF. The CDR3 DNA sequence: TGTGCCAGTAGTATCCCGAGCGGGGTCCTCGTCTCCGAGCAGTTCTTC.

V gene TRBV4-1 combines with J gene TRBJ1-3; no definite D call. CDR1 is MGHRA, CDR2 YSYEKL, per germline. CDR3 length equals 16 residues. V lost 1 base to trimming and J lost 0 bases, with 10 bases between them. The CDR3 nucleotides read TGCGCCAGCAGCCAAGTTCTCACAGCCTCTGGAAACACCATATATTTT. Protein product: CASSQVLTASGNTIYF.

V is TRBV29-1 and J is TRBJ1-2; D possibly corresponds to TRBD1 (5 bases). This CDR3 has 11 residues. V lost 4 bases and J lost 8, with 11 bases in between. Germline V gene data show CDR1 as SQVTM and CDR2 as ANQGSEA. CDR3 loop: CSVGQGGGYTF. In DNA, the CDR3 is TGCAGCGTTGGCCAGGGTGGCGGCTACACCTTC.